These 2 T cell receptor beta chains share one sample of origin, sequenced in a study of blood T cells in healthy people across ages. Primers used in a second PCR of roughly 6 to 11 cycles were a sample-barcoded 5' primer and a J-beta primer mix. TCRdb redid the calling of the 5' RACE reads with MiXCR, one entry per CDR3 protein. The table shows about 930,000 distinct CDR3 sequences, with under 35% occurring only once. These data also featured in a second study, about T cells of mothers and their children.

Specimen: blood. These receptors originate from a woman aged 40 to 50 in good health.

CDR3 sequence: CASSLHVGTGVNQPQHF. The CDR3 DNA follows: TGTGCCAGCAGCTTGCACGTCGGGACAGGGGTTAACCAGCCCCAGCATTTT. The genes are TRBV5-5 and TRBJ1-5, with 10 bases lining up with TRBD1. Germline assignment: CDR1 SGHKS and CDR2 YYEKEE (reference sequence). The CDR3 is 17 residues long. V lost 1 base and J lost 7; bases outside the gene matches: 11.

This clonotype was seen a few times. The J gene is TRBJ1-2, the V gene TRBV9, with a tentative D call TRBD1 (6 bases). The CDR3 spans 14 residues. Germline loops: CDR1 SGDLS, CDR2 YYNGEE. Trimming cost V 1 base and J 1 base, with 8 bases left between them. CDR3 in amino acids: CASSVQQGNYGYTF. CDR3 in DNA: TGTGCCAGCAGCGTACAACAGGGTAACTATGGCTACACCTTC.